Below, 28 T cell receptor beta chains from the same sample are listed, as sequenced in a study of shared clonotypes between healthy human individuals. Produced via immunoSEQ multiplex PCR; TCRdb's table is partial and in-frame only. This sample has some 2 million clones, with roughly 95% found just once. Terminally differentiated effector memory CD45RA+ cells were excluded from the naive CD8 cells, which were CD45RO-negative and positively selected for CCR7. Input material: naive CD8+ T cells sorted from blood. These receptors all stem from a man between 18 and 29 years old in good health.

V gene TRBV5-6 combines with J gene TRBJ1-1; D is undetermined. The germline gives CDR1 SGHDT, CDR2 YYEEEE. CDR3 size: 12 residues. V lost 7 bases, J lost 3 bases, and 10 bases lay in between. CDR3 region: CASGEVYTEAFF. The CDR3 DNA reads TGTGCCAGCGGGGAGGTGTACACTGAAGCTTTCTTT.

CDR3 nucleotides: TGCGCCAGCAGCTTATTGAGCGGGAGCTACGAGCAGTACTTC. Amino acids: CASSLLSGSYEQYF. The genes are TRBV4-1 and TRBJ2-7; 8 positions match TRBD2. After removal of 5 bases from V and 3 bases from J, the junction contained 6 bases not matched to a gene. The CDR3 sequence is 14 residues long. The germline CDR1 and CDR2 sequences are MGHRA and YSYEKL.

A remark on this clone: This specimen includes other DNA sequences encoding the same CDR3. This sequence joins TRBV2 and TRBJ2-3; unclear D gene. From germline, CDR1 is SNHLY and CDR2 FYNNEI. The CDR3 runs 12 residues. Trimming cost V 4 bases and J 6 bases, with 8 bases left between them. CDR3 sequence reads: CASSALGDTQYF. CDR3 coding DNA: TGTGCCAGCAGTGCCTTAGGGGATACGCAGTATTTT.

CDR3: CASSPSGGGPDTQYF. In nucleotides, the CDR3 is TGTGCCAGCAGCCCTAGCGGGGGGGGCCCAGATACGCAGTATTTT. V is TRBV6-5 and J is TRBJ2-3; 12 bases agree with TRBD2. The junction had 5 bases not matched to a gene; V was cut back by 6 bases and J by 4 bases. The CDR3 has 15 residues. Germline CDR1 MNHEY, CDR2 SVGAGI.

This chain joins TRBV6-1 and TRBJ2-7; 9 bases are a match to TRBD1. J gave up 4 bases and V 11 bases, and 6 bases lay outside the gene matches. This CDR3 is built from 12 residues. CDR1 is MNHNS, CDR2 SASEGT, per germline. CDR3 sequence: CAVDRGIYEQYF. DNA of the CDR3: TGTGCCGTGGACAGGGGAATTTACGAGCAGTACTTC.

This rearrangement joins TRBV13 to TRBJ2-1; 13 positions match TRBD2. The junction had 15 bases not matched to a gene; V was cut back by 2 bases and J by 8 bases. Germline lookup yields CDR1 PRHDT and CDR2 FYEKMQ (reference sequence). The CDR3 covers 19 residues. CDR3 residues: CASSLSYQRWTSGRDEQFF. DNA of the CDR3: TGTGCCAGCAGCTTATCCTACCAAAGATGGACTAGCGGGAGAGATGAGCAGTTCTTC. The variable domain in full, completed from reference TRBV13 and TRBJ2-1, reads AAGVIQSPRHLIKEKRETATLKCYPIPRHDTVYWYQQGPGQDPQFLISFYEKMQSDKGSIPDRFSAQQFSDYHSELNMSSLELGDSALYFCASSLSYQRWTSGRDEQFFGPGTRLTVL.

V gene TRBV30 combines with J gene TRBJ2-5; no clear D. The ends were cut back, 1 base at V and 1 base at J, with 19 bases in the middle. This CDR3 has 17 residues. Germline-derived CDR1 and CDR2 are GTSNPN and SVGIG (reference sequence). The CDR3 DNA reads TGTGCCTGGAGTGAGGGCGCCGCCGTAAGTTCCCAAGAGACCCAGTACTTC. Protein product: CAWSEGAAVSSQETQYF.

CDR3 nucleotide sequence: TGTGCCAGCAGTTACCTATCTAGCGGAGGTCCCAATGAGCAGTTCTTC. This codes for CASSYLSSGGPNEQFF. J is TRBJ2-1 and V is TRBV27; TRBD2 matches at 7 bases. Germline V gene data show CDR1 as MNHEY and CDR2 as SMNVEV (reference sequence). The CDR3 totals 16 residues. After removal of 4 bases from V and 6 bases from J, the junction contained 12 bases not matched to a gene.

The chain couples TRBV6-5 to TRBJ1-1; tentative D call: TRBD1 (6 bases). V was pared by 7 bases and J by 6 bases, with 21 bases between. The CDR3 consists of 15 residues. Germline V gene lookup returns CDR1 MNHEY and CDR2 SVGAGI. The CDR3 DNA reads as TGTGCCAGCACCGAGCGGGGGGGGCTAGGGCCTGAAGCTTTCTTT. As protein: CASTERGGLGPEAFF.

In DNA, the CDR3 is TGTGCCAGTTCCTCTTACGCCCATGAGCAGTTCTTC. Translation: CASSSYAHEQFF. The rearrangement uses TRBV19 and TRBJ2-1; D is uncertain. Trimming shortened V by 8 bases and J by 8 bases, and 13 bases separated the two germline ends. The CDR3 has 12 residues. CDR1 is LNHDA and CDR2 is SQIVND in the germline V gene (reference sequence).

The chain has TRBV28 and TRBJ1-4; D remains ambiguous. The CDR3 length is 12 residues. CDR1 MDHEN and CDR2 SYDVKM come from the germline V gene. V was shortened by 3 bases and J by 4 bases, with 3 bases between the two germline ends. The CDR3 here is CASSLYNEKLFF. DNA for the CDR3: TGTGCCAGCAGTTTGTATAATGAAAAACTGTTTTTT. Using reference TRBV28 and TRBJ1-4 for the parts outside the CDR3, the full variable domain is DVKVTQSSRYLVKRTGEKVFLECVQDMDHENMFWYRQDPGLGLRLIYFSYDVKMKEKGDIPEGYSVSREKKERFSLILESASTNQTSMYLCASSLYNEKLFFGSGTQLSVL.

V usage is TRBV5-1 and J usage is TRBJ2-7, with 9 bases lining up with TRBD2. The J segment lost 4 bases and the V segment lost 4 bases, leaving 3 bases of the junction unmatched. This CDR3 has 13 residues. Germline CDR1 and CDR2: SGHRS and YFSETQ. The CDR3 nucleotides read TGCGCCAGCAGCCGAGCGGGAGGTTACGAGCAGTACTTC. It is translated as CASSRAGGYEQYF.

The CDR3 DNA reads as TGTGCCAGCAGCGGGGACGCCGGAGGGACCCAGTACTTC. The encoded protein is CASSGDAGGTQYF. This chain connects TRBV11-2 to TRBJ2-5; D could derive from TRBD1 or TRBD2 (5 bases each). Deletions cut 5 bases from V and 7 bases from J, with 14 bases between. Germline CDR1 is SGHAT and CDR2 is FQNNGV. The CDR3 totals 13 residues.

CDR3 sequence (DNA): TGTGCCAGCAGCTTAGAGGTGCAGGGGGGCACTGAAGCTTTCTTT. It encodes CASSLEVQGGTEAFF. The rearrangement joins TRBV7-9 to TRBJ1-1; TRBD1 agrees at 7 bases. CDR1 SEHNR and CDR2 FQNEAQ come from the germline V gene (reference sequence). Trimming removed 1 base from V and 4 bases from J; junction bases left unmatched: 6. This CDR3 has 15 residues.

This chain connects TRBV13 to TRBJ2-1, with D unclear. V gave up 5 bases and J gave up 8 bases, with 10 bases separating them. The CDR3 length is 12 residues. CDR1 is PRHDT and CDR2 is FYEKMQ in the germline V gene (reference sequence). CDR3 sequence (DNA): TGTGCCAGCAGCCGAAAGTCGGATGAGCAGTTCTTC. Translated: CASSRKSDEQFF. Drawing the rest from reference TRBV13 and TRBJ2-1, the complete variable domain is AAGVIQSPRHLIKEKRETATLKCYPIPRHDTVYWYQQGPGQDPQFLISFYEKMQSDKGSIPDRFSAQQFSDYHSELNMSSLELGDSALYFCASSRKSDEQFFGPGTRLTVL.

This clone has just one count. The chain couples TRBV4-1 to TRBJ2-7; 9 nucleotides match TRBD2. Germline V gene sequence: CDR1 MGHRA, CDR2 YSYEKL. There are 16 residues in the CDR3. The trim removed 0 bases at V and 3 bases at J, leaving 6 bases unmatched. The CDR3 nucleotides are TGCGCCAGCAGCCAAGATAGGACTAGCGAAGGCTACGAGCAGTACTTC. This sequence encodes CASSQDRTSEGYEQYF.

The rearrangement links TRBV7-9 to TRBJ2-1, with 7 bases matching TRBD2. There are 15 residues in the CDR3. Germline V CDR1 and CDR2: SEHNR, FQNEAQ (reference sequence). Unmatched junction bases numbered 6, after V lost 2 bases and J lost 5 bases. CDR3 sequence: CASSLMPSGNNEQFF. CDR3 DNA: TGTGCCAGCAGCTTAATGCCTAGCGGCAACAATGAGCAGTTCTTC. The full variable domain, its missing parts supplied by reference TRBV7-9 and TRBJ2-1, is DTGVSQNPRHKITKRGQNVTFRCDPISEHNRLYWYRQTLGQGPEFLTYFQNEAQLEKSRLLSDRFSAERPKGSFSTLEIQRTEQGDSAMYLCASSLMPSGNNEQFFGPGTRLTVL.

This chain connects TRBV2 to TRBJ2-5; 10 bases are shared with TRBD2. The CDR3 extends over 16 amino acids. From germline, CDR1 is SNHLY and CDR2 FYNNEI. V shed 3 bases, J shed 5 bases, and the junction held 9 bases outside the gene matches. CDR3 region: CASSEEASGGFETQYF. The CDR3 DNA is TGTGCCAGCAGTGAGGAGGCTAGCGGGGGCTTTGAGACCCAGTACTTC.

A note on this clone: This sample also contains other DNA sequences that code for the same CDR3. This chain links TRBV4-1 with TRBJ2-3; D unclear. The CDR3 runs to 14 residues. V was trimmed by 1 base and J by 0 bases, leaving 5 bases between them. Germline assignment: CDR1 MGHRA and CDR2 YSYEKL. CDR3 sequence (DNA): TGCGCCAGCAGCCAAGCAGGTAGCACAGATACGCAGTATTTT. It translates to CASSQAGSTDTQYF.

Notes on this clone: The sample contains more than one DNA sequence encoding this CDR3. J is TRBJ1-1 and V is TRBV9; D not resolved. V shed 0 bases and J shed 3 bases, with 9 bases lying between them. Germline CDR1 and CDR2: SGDLS and YYNGEE. This CDR3 has 14 amino acids. CDR3 sequence reads: CASSVGGGYTEAFF. CDR3 DNA sequence: TGTGCCAGCAGCGTAGGAGGCGGGTACACTGAAGCTTTCTTT.

J is TRBJ1-1 and V is TRBV6-5; D remains ambiguous. This CDR3 has 12 amino acids. Germline V gene data show CDR1 as MNHEY and CDR2 as SVGAGI. Between the trimmed V and J ends, which lost 6 bases and 7 bases, there was a span of 12 bases. CDR3 loop: CASRPRGFEAFF. The CDR3 DNA follows: TGTGCCAGCAGGCCGCGGGGATTTGAAGCTTTCTTT.

This sequence joins TRBV9 and TRBJ1-3; maybe TRBD1 (6 bases). The V gene lost 4 bases and the J gene lost 11 bases, with 16 bases spanning the gap. There are 13 residues in the CDR3. Per germline, CDR1 SGDLS and CDR2 YYNGEE. CDR3 sequence reads: CASSLGAAAPIYF. The DNA of the CDR3 is TGTGCCAGCAGCCTGGGGGCGGCGGCCCCCATATATTTT.

The chain combines TRBV7-9 with TRBJ2-6; D not certain. Between the trimmed V and J ends, which lost 3 bases and 2 bases, there was a span of 8 bases. The CDR3 is 15 amino acids. Germline values: CDR1 SEHNR, CDR2 FQNEAQ (reference sequence). The CDR3 DNA follows: TGTGCCAGCAGCTTTCCCCGGGCTGGGGCCAACGTCCTGACTTTC. Amino acids: CASSFPRAGANVLTF.

This chain joins TRBV28 and TRBJ2-7; unclear D gene. V shed 5 bases and J shed 5 bases, with 10 bases lying between them. CDR3 size: 12 residues. Per germline, CDR1 MDHEN and CDR2 SYDVKM. CDR3 amino acids: CASSPYIDEQYF. DNA for the CDR3: TGTGCCAGCAGTCCCTATATAGACGAGCAGTACTTC.

The rearrangement links TRBV19 to TRBJ2-1; no definite D call. Per the germline V gene, CDR1 is LNHDA and CDR2 is SQIVND (reference sequence). V dropped 5 bases and J dropped 10 bases, with 18 bases sitting between them. The CDR3 contains 14 residues. The CDR3 loop reads CASSPRTPPSEQFF. The CDR3, as DNA: TGTGCCAGTAGTCCACGGACCCCCCCGTCCGAGCAGTTCTTC.

The chain has TRBV5-4 and TRBJ2-7; 10 bases are shared with TRBD2. In germline, CDR1 is SGHNT, CDR2 YYREEE (reference sequence). V was clipped by 2 bases and J by 5 bases; unmatched bases: 4. The CDR3 has 14 amino acids. CDR3 loop: CASSLAGGQNEQYF. In nucleotides, the CDR3 is TGTGCCAGCAGCTTAGCGGGAGGGCAGAACGAGCAGTACTTC. The full variable domain, completed using reference TRBV5-4 and TRBJ2-7, is ETGVTQSPTHLIKTRGQQVTLRCSSQSGHNTVSWYQQALGQGPQFIFQYYREEENGRGNFPPRFSGLQFPNYSSELNVNALELDDSALYLCASSLAGGQNEQYFGPGTRLTVT.

The gene calls are TRBV10-2 and TRBJ2-7; D remains unclear. The CDR3 runs 14 residues. V gave up 4 bases and J gave up 1 base, with 11 bases separating them. Germline V lookup: CDR1 WSHSY, CDR2 SAAADI. DNA for the CDR3: TGCGCCAGCAGTGTCACAGCCACTTCCTACGAGCAGTACTTC. Its protein is CASSVTATSYEQYF.

The rearrangement links TRBV7-2 to TRBJ1-1; D might be TRBD1 (5 bases). CDR1 SGHTA and CDR2 FQGNSA come from the germline V gene. This CDR3 region has 15 residues. The V gene lost 3 bases and the J gene lost 5 bases, with 16 bases spanning the gap. CDR3 residues: CASSFGWGGRTEAFF. The CDR3 DNA sequence: TGTGCCAGCAGCTTCGGGTGGGGCGGGAGGACTGAAGCTTTCTTT. Filled out from reference TRBV7-2 and TRBJ1-1, the complete variable domain reads GAGVSQSPSNKVTEKGKDVELRCDPISGHTALYWYRQSLGQGLEFLIYFQGNSAPDKSGLPSDRFSAERTGGSVSTLTIQRTQQEDSAVYLCASSFGWGGRTEAFFGQGTRLTVV.